These 8 T cell receptor beta chains were all obtained from the same sample, sequenced in a study of response to subunit inactivated influenza vaccine. TCRdb fed the RT-PCR reads into MiXCR, producing one record per CDR3 protein. The sample shows roughly 760,000 distinct CDR3 sequences, 21% of them seen only once. The sample consisted of PBMCs from blood, taken roughly 5 days after vaccination. The receptors come from a man in his fifties who received an inactivated influenza vaccine.

This CDR3 is CASSPPSGGTDTQYF. CDR3 DNA sequence: TGTGCCAGCTCACCACCATCTGGGGGGACAGATACGCAGTATTTT. The chain uses TRBV18 and TRBJ2-3; TRBD2 is a possible D gene (6 bases). The CDR3 has 15 amino acids. Trimming shortened V by 0 bases and J by 3 bases, and 10 bases separated the two germline ends. From germline, CDR1 is KGHSH and CDR2 LQKENI.

This clonotype was recorded at least ten times. The gene calls are TRBV12-3 or TRBV12-4 and TRBJ2-2; D gene uncertain. The CDR3 has 15 residues. The V end lost 7 bases, the J end lost 3 bases, and 15 bases lay between the germline ends. The CDR3, as DNA: TGTGCCAGCAACAACAGACGTCGGGACACCGGGGAGCTGTTTTTT. Translated, it gives CASNNRRRDTGELFF.

The chain combines TRBV12-3 or TRBV12-4 with TRBJ2-2, with D perhaps TRBD2 (7 bases). The CDR3 covers 14 residues. V lost 7 bases and J 4 bases, leaving 13 bases between the germline ends. CDR3 bases: TGTGCCAGCACTGAGGGGGGGGGCACCGGGGAGCTGTTTTTT. Its protein product is CASTEGGGTGELFF.

The chain links TRBV6-2 or TRBV6-3 to TRBJ1-2, with TRBD1 matching over 7 bases. Germline-derived CDR1 and CDR2 are MNHEY and SVGEGT. V shed 0 bases and J 8 bases; nucleotides not matched to a gene: 6. This CDR3 region has 14 residues. CDR3 coding DNA: TGTGCCAGCAGTTACTCGGACAGGTGGAACGGCTACACCTTC. Translating gives CASSYSDRWNGYTF.

The CDR3 reads CSARSGGVNTEAFF. DNA for the CDR3: TGCAGTGCTAGATCGGGGGGGGTGAACACTGAAGCTTTCTTT. The chain links TRBV20-1 to TRBJ1-1; the D gene is possibly TRBD1 (5 bases). V was pared by 2 bases and J by 0 bases, with 10 bases between. The V gene's germline CDR1 is DFQATT and CDR2 SNEGSKA (reference sequence). The CDR3 runs 14 residues.

This clonotype occurred a few times. The gene calls are TRBV11-2 and TRBJ2-7; TRBD2 agrees at 13 bases. The CDR3 contains 19 residues. The junction had 13 bases not matched to a gene; V was cut back by 4 bases and J by 1 base. The germline gives CDR1 SGHAT, CDR2 FQNNGV. As DNA, the CDR3 is TGTGCCAGCAGCTCCCGAACTAGCGGGGGGGTTTCTCGGTCCTACGAGCAGTACTTC. Translation gives CASSSRTSGGVSRSYEQYF. The variable domain in full, completed from reference TRBV11-2 and TRBJ2-7, reads EAGVAQSPRYKIIEKRQSVAFWCNPISGHATLYWYQQILGQGPKLLIQFQNNGVVDDSQLPKDRFSAERLKGVDSTLKIQPAKLEDSAVYLCASSSRTSGGVSRSYEQYFGPGTRLTVT.

This clonotype was detected a few times. The V gene is TRBV18, the J gene TRBJ2-1; 9 nucleotides match TRBD2. Germline CDR1 KGHSH, CDR2 LQKENI. The trim removed 3 bases at V and 4 bases at J, leaving 10 bases unmatched. This CDR3 has 17 residues. CDR3 DNA sequence: TGTGCCAGCTCACCGCAAATGGTGACTAGCGGATACAATGAGCAGTTCTTC. This codes for CASSPQMVTSGYNEQFF.

This clonotype was counted only a few times. The chain recombines TRBV7-2 with TRBJ2-4; D is perhaps TRBD1 (7 bases). Trimming shortened V by 5 bases and J by 8 bases, and 16 bases separated the two germline ends. Germline V gene data show CDR1 as SGHTA and CDR2 as FQGNSA. The CDR3 extends over 14 amino acids. CDR3 DNA: TGTGCCAGCAGCCAGACAGGGAGGAAGTACATTCAGTACTTC. Protein: CASSQTGRKYIQYF.